This passage covers 28 T cell receptor beta chains from one sample sequenced in a study of T-cell reconstitution after alpha-beta-depleted transplantation in children (dated by TCRdb to between 2015 and 2016). The library was generated by PCR. The instrument was an Illumina HiSeq 2500. Molecular barcoding was employed in the preparation of TCR libraries, with unique molecular identifiers being used to normalize TCRbeta repertoire quantification. TCRdb applied fastp at Q25 and MiXCR to the public reads, then kept only in-frame beta chains. Records with the same CDR3 protein are collapsed into one entry carrying the most frequent genes and DNA. This sample comprises some 200,000 distinct CDR3 sequences, roughly a tenth of them detected only once. Clones ranked in the top ten supply less than 8% of the sample. The sample consisted of PBMCs from the stem cell graft donor, taken from the stem cell graft. These receptors were taken from a human donor who donated a stem cell graft to a child with acute lymphoblastic leukemia.

V usage is TRBV15 and J usage is TRBJ2-1, with D unclear. V lost 0 bases to trimming and J lost 0 bases, with 12 bases between them. The CDR3 length is 17 residues. Germline CDR1 is LNHNV and CDR2 is YYDKDF (reference sequence). The CDR3 protein is CATSRDDPMSSYNEQFF. The CDR3, as DNA: TGTGCCACCAGCAGAGATGACCCGATGAGCTCCTACAATGAGCAGTTCTTC. The full variable domain, in which reference TRBV15 and TRBJ2-1 provide the parts outside the CDR3, is DAMVIQNPRYQVTQFGKPVTLSCSQTLNHNVMYWYQQKSSQAPKLLFHYYDKDFNNEADTPDNFQSRRPNTSFCFLDIRSPGLGDTAMYLCATSRDDPMSSYNEQFFGPGTRLTVL.

V and J are TRBV18 and TRBJ2-7; D is undetermined. The CDR3 totals 13 residues. CDR1 is KGHSH and CDR2 is LQKENI in the germline V gene. V was pared by 3 bases and J by 2 bases, with 8 bases between. The CDR3 loop reads CASSPQQTYEQYF. In nucleotides, the CDR3 is TGTGCCAGCTCACCTCAGCAGACCTACGAGCAGTACTTC.

This clonotype was counted at least ten times. The chain is built from TRBV5-1 and TRBJ2-3; D is perhaps TRBD2 (6 bases). Germline values: CDR1 SGHRS, CDR2 YFSETQ. Trimming stripped 8 bases from V and 3 bases from J, with 19 bases between. The CDR3 runs to 15 residues. Here the CDR3 DNA reads TGCGCCAGTACCGACCTGGGCGGGGAAACAGATACGCAGTATTTT. Translation gives CASTDLGGETDTQYF.

The genes are TRBV7-8 and TRBJ2-5; tentative D call: TRBD2 (7 bases). This CDR3 contains 15 residues. The V end lost 5 bases, the J end lost 4 bases, and 17 bases lay between the germline ends. Germline V gene sequence: CDR1 SGHVS, CDR2 FQNEAQ. CDR3 loop: CASSRGRGAGETQYF. In DNA form, the CDR3 reads TGTGCCAGCAGCAGGGGCCGGGGGGCTGGAGAGACCCAGTACTTC.

This clonotype was seen more than once but under ten times. This chain connects TRBV2 to TRBJ1-4, with 9 bases matching TRBD1. The CDR3 sequence is 15 residues long. Germline V gene data show CDR1 as SNHLY and CDR2 as FYNNEI. Germline trimming cut 7 bases from V and 3 bases from J; bases unmatched to any gene: 6. The CDR3 bases are TGTGCCAGCAACCGACAGGGGGATTCTAATGAAAAACTGTTTTTT. It codes for CASNRQGDSNEKLFF.

This clonotype was recorded at least ten times. V is TRBV10-3 and J is TRBJ1-1; tentatively, D is TRBD1 (5 bases). The CDR3 sequence is 14 residues long. Germline V lookup: CDR1 ENHRY, CDR2 SYGVKD. Trimming left V 6 bases short and J 0 bases short, with 11 bases between. The CDR3 coding sequence is TGTGCCATCAGGAAAGAGGGGATGAACACTGAAGCTTTCTTT. It yields the protein CAIRKEGMNTEAFF.

V and J are TRBV20-1 and TRBJ2-5, with TRBD1 matching over 10 bases. This CDR3 has 16 residues. In germline, CDR1 is DFQATT, CDR2 SNEGSKA (reference sequence). Trimming took 4 bases from V and 2 from J; bases not matched to a gene: 10. CDR3: CSAISGDRGGQETQYF. CDR3 DNA sequence: TGCAGTGCTATTTCGGGGGACAGGGGCGGTCAAGAGACCCAGTACTTC.

This clonotype has a handful of counts. The chain links TRBV5-1 to TRBJ1-1; D remains unclear. Trimming left V 3 bases short and J 4 bases short, with 10 bases between. This CDR3 comprises 13 residues. The germline V gene has CDR1 SGHRS and CDR2 YFSETQ. The CDR3: CASSYDPGTEAFF. In DNA form, the CDR3 reads TGCGCCAGCAGCTACGATCCAGGCACTGAAGCTTTCTTT.

This clonotype has a count of ten or more. This chain joins TRBV5-5 and TRBJ2-3, with 7 bases lining up with TRBD1. The V gene's germline CDR1 is SGHKS and CDR2 YYEKEE (reference sequence). The CDR3 is made up of 16 amino acids. V shed 2 bases and J 6 bases; nucleotides not matched to a gene: 12. The CDR3 is CASSFRQGTNEDTQYF. Here the CDR3 DNA reads TGTGCCAGCAGCTTTCGACAGGGTACAAATGAGGATACGCAGTATTTT.

This rearrangement joins TRBV5-1 to TRBJ1-5; 7 nucleotides line up with TRBD1. The CDR3 is 15 residues long. Germline V lookup: CDR1 SGHRS, CDR2 YFSETQ. Unmatched junction bases numbered 5, after V lost 2 bases and J lost 3 bases. The CDR3 region has the DNA TGCGCCAGCAGCTTTACAGGGGTCGCCAATCAGCCCCAGCATTTT. This codes for CASSFTGVANQPQHF.

This clonotype was detected ten times or more. The gene calls are TRBV6-5 and TRBJ1-6, with TRBD1 matching over 9 bases. Germline-derived CDR1 and CDR2 are MNHEY and SVGAGI. This CDR3 has 16 amino acids. The ends lost 0 bases at V and 5 bases at J; junction bases unmatched: 2. The CDR3 loop reads CASSYSGDRDNSPLHF. In DNA form, the CDR3 reads TGTGCCAGCAGTTACTCGGGGGACAGGGATAATTCACCCCTCCACTTT.

V gene TRBV5-1 combines with J gene TRBJ2-7, with D perhaps TRBD1 (5 bases). The CDR3 extends over 17 amino acids. Trimming removed 0 bases from V and 2 bases from J, with 18 bases in between. Germline lookup yields CDR1 SGHRS and CDR2 YFSETQ. CDR3 region: CASSLAGPQGRPYEQYF. The CDR3 bases are TGCGCCAGCAGCTTGGCCGGGCCGCAGGGTAGGCCCTACGAGCAGTACTTC.

This clonotype was found a few times. The chain has TRBV2 and TRBJ1-1; 7 nucleotides agree with TRBD1. With V trimmed by 5 bases and J by 11 bases, 14 bases remained unmatched. The CDR3 totals 14 residues. The germline CDR1 and CDR2 sequences are SNHLY and FYNNEI. The CDR3 here is CASSKILDGRGAFF. CDR3 sequence (DNA): TGTGCCAGCAGTAAAATACTCGATGGCAGGGGGGCTTTCTTT. The full variable domain, its missing parts supplied by reference TRBV2 and TRBJ1-1, is EPEVTQTPSHQVTQMGQEVILRCVPISNHLYFYWYRQILGQKVEFLVSFYNNEISEKSEIFDDQFSVERPDGSNFTLKIRSTKLEDSAMYFCASSKILDGRGAFFGQGTRLTVV.

This clonotype was observed at least ten times. V and J are TRBV7-2 and TRBJ2-2, with D unclear. The CDR3 is 13 amino acids. Germline lookup yields CDR1 SGHTA and CDR2 FQGNSA. V was shortened by 1 base and J by 6 bases, with 6 bases between the two germline ends. The CDR3 nucleotides read TGTGCCAGCAGCTTAGTCCGGTCCGGGGAGCTGTTTTTT. It is translated as CASSLVRSGELFF.

This sequence joins TRBV3-1 and TRBJ1-1, with a weak D call TRBD1 (5 bases). Germline V gene sequence: CDR1 LGHDT, CDR2 YNNKEL (reference sequence). The CDR3 extends over 16 amino acids. The V and J ends lost 0 bases and 5 bases respectively, with 16 bases between them. This CDR3 is CASSQEFGGRRTEAFF. The CDR3 DNA reads as TGTGCCAGCAGCCAAGAATTCGGGGGGAGGAGGACTGAAGCTTTCTTT.

This chain uses TRBV20-1 with TRBJ2-3, with D tentatively TRBD2 (7 bases). This CDR3 has 15 residues. The ends were cut back, 5 bases at V and 6 bases at J, with 21 bases in the middle. The V gene's germline CDR1 is DFQATT and CDR2 SNEGSKA (reference sequence). The CDR3, as DNA: TGCAGTGCTTACCTCGGGGGGCTCCCTTCCGATACGCAGTATTTT. It specifies CSAYLGGLPSDTQYF.

This clonotype was observed many times. The chain has TRBV28 and TRBJ2-3, with D perhaps matching TRBD1 (6 bases). Trimming shortened V by 5 bases and J by 2 bases, and 14 bases separated the two germline ends. CDR3 length: 15 amino acids. Germline CDR1 and CDR2: MDHEN and SYDVKM. CDR3 DNA: TGTGCCAGCAGTCCATCGGGACACTCCACAGATACGCAGTATTTT. It codes for CASSPSGHSTDTQYF.

This clonotype was found a few times. The V and J genes are TRBV7-2 and TRBJ2-7, with D possibly matching TRBD2 (6 bases). The CDR3 has 15 amino acids. CDR1 is SGHTA, CDR2 FQGNSA, per germline. V lost 5 bases and J lost 3, with 17 bases in between. CDR3 residues: CASSTDPGLNYEQYF. CDR3 coding DNA: TGTGCCAGCAGCACCGATCCGGGACTCAACTACGAGCAGTACTTC.

The chain employs TRBV3-1 and TRBJ2-3, with TRBD2 matching over 9 bases. This CDR3 has 18 residues. Germline V gives CDR1 LGHDT, CDR2 YNNKEL (reference sequence). V was pared by 0 bases and J by 2 bases, with 9 bases of the junction left unmatched. For the CDR3, the DNA is TGTGCCAGCAGCCAAGATCGCCTAGCGGGGACTGTCACAGATACGCAGTATTTT. As protein: CASSQDRLAGTVTDTQYF.

This clonotype was seen a handful of times. This sequence joins TRBV10-3 and TRBJ2-5; 8 bases fit TRBD2. The CDR3 totals 16 residues. Germline assignment: CDR1 ENHRY and CDR2 SYGVKD. J gave up 0 bases and V 3 bases, and 6 bases lay outside the gene matches. CDR3 coding DNA: TGTGCCATCAGTGATGAGGGCGGGGGGAACCAAGAGACCCAGTACTTC. Translating gives CAISDEGGGNQETQYF.

This clonotype was detected ten times or more. The chain employs TRBV3-1 and TRBJ2-2; D might be TRBD1 (6 bases). The CDR3 contains 16 residues. CDR1 and CDR2 (germline): LGHDT, YNNKEL (reference sequence). V was pared by 1 base and J by 3 bases, with 12 bases between. The CDR3 nucleotides are TGTGCCAGCAGCCAAGGAAGAGGGGGTCACACCGGGGAGCTGTTTTTT. Translation: CASSQGRGGHTGELFF.

The V call is TRBV29-1, the J call TRBJ1-1; D not certain. This CDR3 has 14 amino acids. V was cut by 3 bases and J by 0 bases, with 11 bases left in between. Germline loops: CDR1 SQVTM, CDR2 ANQGSEA. CDR3 sequence reads: CSVDPLSMNTEAFF. The CDR3 nucleotides read TGCAGCGTTGATCCATTATCGATGAACACTGAAGCTTTCTTT.

This clonotype was counted ten times or more. It is unclear where the CDR3 begins or ends on the DNA, so no DNA is shown, and the CDR3 is as TCRdb lists it. The J gene is TRBJ1-6, the V gene TRBV20-1; TRBD1 is the table's D call and was not checked against the DNA. Germline V gene lookup returns CDR1 DFQATT and CDR2 SNEGSKA (reference sequence). The CDR3 has 16 amino acids, counting both end residues. The CDR3 loop is CSARDISGQGSSPLHF.

This clonotype appeared many times. The chain links TRBV29-1 to TRBJ2-7, with 7 bases matching TRBD1. Trimming removed 4 bases from V and 2 bases from J; junction bases left unmatched: 5. Germline V gene lookup returns CDR1 SQVTM and CDR2 ANQGSEA. The length of the CDR3 is 13 residues. The CDR3 sequence is CSVVGDSTYEQYF. DNA of the CDR3: TGCAGCGTTGTCGGGGACAGCACCTACGAGCAGTACTTC.

This clonotype was counted between two and nine times. The rearrangement links TRBV30 to TRBJ2-3, with TRBD2 identical over 8 bases. The CDR3 runs to 16 residues. The V gene's germline CDR1 is GTSNPN and CDR2 SVGIG (reference sequence). V dropped 2 bases and J dropped 3; count of bases not matched to a gene: 10. The CDR3 loop reads CAWSFTPSGPTDTQYF. CDR3 nucleotides: TGTGCCTGGAGTTTTACCCCTAGCGGGCCGACAGATACGCAGTATTTT.

The gene calls are TRBV10-3 and TRBJ1-6; 9 bases map to TRBD1. The CDR3 consists of 13 residues. The trim removed 10 bases at V and 10 bases at J, leaving 8 bases unmatched. The germline CDR1 and CDR2 sequences are ENHRY and SYGVKD. The CDR3: CANRDRESSPLHF. Written as DNA, the CDR3 is TGTGCCAACCGGGACAGGGAGTCCTCACCCCTCCACTTT.

This clonotype was found a few times. V and J are TRBV7-6 and TRBJ1-1; TRBD1 is a possible D gene (6 bases). Trimming left V 5 bases short and J 6 bases short, with 16 bases between. Per germline, CDR1 SGHVS and CDR2 FNYEAQ. The CDR3 sequence is 14 residues long. DNA for the CDR3: TGTGCCAGCAGCCCAGAGCACAGGGAGGCTGAAGCTTTCTTT. Translating gives CASSPEHREAEAFF.

This clonotype was picked up many times. The rearrangement uses TRBV12-3 or TRBV12-4 and TRBJ2-7; unclear D gene. Trimming stripped 5 bases from V and 4 bases from J, with 12 bases between. The CDR3 spans 13 residues. CDR3 amino acids: CASSDRPSYEQYF. The CDR3 DNA is TGTGCCAGCAGTGACCGCCCAAGTTACGAGCAGTACTTC.